This T cell receptor beta chain was sequenced in a study of regulatory T cells in long-lasting Graves disease. Time point indicated: persistent/refractory GD, antithyroid drugs over 5 years with positive TRAb. Extracted RNA from PBMCs served as the source of the TCR library. CDR3 length equals 15 residues. V gave up 0 bases and J gave up 7 bases; unmatched junction bases: 7. Germline V lookup: CDR1 SGHDT, CDR2 YYEEEE. Building of the TCR beta libraries involved iRepertoire HTBI primers and Arm-PCR of CDR3 regions. MiXCR was run by TCRdb on the multiplex PCR reads, yielding one entry per CDR3 protein. The table includes a few hundred thousand distinct CDR3 sequences, roughly a fifth detected once.

The source is a female donor with Graves disease. This chain links TRBV5-6 with TRBJ2-5; 9 positions match TRBD1. Sequences were derived from peripheral blood mononuclear cells (PBMCs), sampled when the disease was refractory, from a patient treated with antithyroid drugs. The DNA for the CDR3 is TGTGCCAGCAGCTTGGGGGGACAGGGTTATGCGACCCAGTACTTC. This sequence encodes CASSLGGQGYATQYF.